This entry lists 17 T cell receptor beta chains sequenced from one sample in a study of naive CD8 T cells in extremely preterm neonates. Here immunoSEQ multiplex PCR was the method, and the copy in TCRdb shows in-frame clones only, minus some. The repertoire includes about 7,000 clones, roughly 98% of them detected once, and roughly 0.36% sits in the top ten. Sequencing used naive CD8+ T cells from blood. The receptors were gathered from a human donor in good health.

The J gene is TRBJ1-6, the V gene TRBV7-6; 9 nucleotides line up with TRBD1. V trimming: 4 bases; J trimming: 10 bases; junction bases outside the gene matches: 5. The CDR3 runs to 14 residues. Germline V lookup: CDR1 SGHVS, CDR2 FNYEAQ. The CDR3 sequence is CASSSGQGRSPLHF. In DNA form, the CDR3 reads TGTGCCAGCAGCTCAGGACAGGGGAGATCACCCCTCCACTTT. Full variable domain (outside the CDR3, taken from reference TRBV7-6 and TRBJ1-6): GAGVSQSPRYKVTKRGQDVALRCDPISGHVSLYWYRQALGQGPEFLTYFNYEAQQDKSGLPNDRFSAERPEGSISTLTIQRTEQRDSAMYRCASSSGQGRSPLHFGNGTRLTVT.

The chain recombines TRBV11-2 with TRBJ2-5; a possible D gene is TRBD2 (5 bases). There are 17 residues in the CDR3. Germline-derived CDR1 and CDR2 are SGHAT and FQNNGV. Deletions cut 5 bases from V and 7 bases from J, with 26 bases between. Written as DNA, the CDR3 is TGTGCCAGCAGCCCAACCCCGAGGCTAGCAAAGGTCGGGACCCAGTACTTC. Protein: CASSPTPRLAKVGTQYF.

The chain recombines TRBV25-1 with TRBJ2-1; 7 bases fit TRBD2. J lost 1 base, V lost 2 bases, and 2 bases had no gene match. The CDR3 totals 15 residues. Germline lookup yields CDR1 MGHDK and CDR2 SYGVNS. Written as DNA, the CDR3 is TGTGCCAGCAGTGAACTCGGGAGGTCCTACAATGAGCAGTTCTTC. It specifies CASSELGRSYNEQFF. Full variable domain (remainder filled in from reference TRBV25-1 and TRBJ2-1): EADIYQTPRYLVIGTGKKITLECSQTMGHDKMYWYQQDPGMELHLIHYSYGVNSTEKGDLSSESTVSRIRTEHFPLTLESARPSHTSQYLCASSELGRSYNEQFFGPGTRLTVL.

CDR3 residues: CASSAWTGEYGYTF. CDR3 sequence (DNA): TGTGCCAGCAGCGCATGGACAGGGGAATATGGCTACACCTTC. This sequence joins TRBV2 and TRBJ1-2; 9 nucleotides line up with TRBD1. The trim removed 6 bases at V and 5 bases at J, leaving 7 bases unmatched. Germline V gene data show CDR1 as SNHLY and CDR2 as FYNNEI. This CDR3 comprises 14 residues.

This clone has just one count. The chain couples TRBV28 to TRBJ1-2; maybe TRBD1 (6 bases). CDR3 length equals 13 residues. Per germline, CDR1 MDHEN and CDR2 SYDVKM. Trimming shortened V by 3 bases and J by 8 bases, and 13 bases separated the two germline ends. CDR3 residues: CASSFGGGGGYTF. In DNA form, the CDR3 reads TGTGCCAGCAGTTTTGGTGGGGGCGGCGGCTACACCTTC.

The rearrangement uses TRBV4-1 and TRBJ2-7; 11 bases agree with TRBD2. Trimming at V came to 6 bases and at J to 0 bases, leaving 7 bases not matched to a gene. Germline V gene lookup returns CDR1 MGHRA and CDR2 YSYEKL. The CDR3 runs 16 residues. The CDR3 region has the DNA TGCGCCAGCAGGAAGGAGACTAGCGGGGACTCCTACGAGCAGTACTTC. Its protein is CASRKETSGDSYEQYF.

The J gene is TRBJ1-2, the V gene TRBV7-3; D is ambiguous. The CDR3 extends over 13 amino acids. V was trimmed by 5 bases and J by 2 bases, leaving 9 bases between them. Germline-derived CDR1 and CDR2 are SGHTA and FQGTGA. The CDR3 coding sequence is TGTGCCAGCAGCCCCGGGTCGAACTATGGCTACACCTTC. It specifies CASSPGSNYGYTF. Full variable domain (outside the CDR3, taken from reference TRBV7-3 and TRBJ1-2): GAGVSQTPSNKVTEKGKYVELRCDPISGHTALYWYRQSLGQGPEFLIYFQGTGAADDSGLPNDRFFAVRPEGSVSTLKIQRTERGDSAVYLCASSPGSNYGYTFGSGTRLTVV.

The chain carries TRBV30 and TRBJ2-1, with D tentatively TRBD2 (5 bases). This CDR3 has 11 amino acids. Trimming cost V 3 bases and J 10 bases, with 10 bases left between them. Germline CDR1 is GTSNPN and CDR2 is SVGIG (reference sequence). CDR3 region: CAWSRGLEQFF. DNA for the CDR3: TGTGCCTGGAGCCGAGGGCTAGAGCAGTTCTTC. The full variable domain, completed using reference TRBV30 and TRBJ2-1, is SQTIHQWPATLVQPVGSPLSLECTVEGTSNPNLYWYRQAAGRGLQLLFYSVGIGQISSEVPQNLSASRPQDRQFILSSKKLLLSDSGFYLCAWSRGLEQFFGPGTRLTVL.

The rearrangement links TRBV4-1 to TRBJ1-2, with TRBD1 matching over 7 bases. The CDR3 runs to 15 residues. The J segment lost 3 bases and the V segment lost 1 base, leaving 5 bases of the junction unmatched. The germline V gene encodes CDR1 MGHRA and CDR2 YSYEKL. The CDR3 DNA reads as TGCGCCAGCAGCCAAGTCCCAGGGGGTGACTATGGCTACACCTTC. Encoded protein: CASSQVPGGDYGYTF.

The chain links TRBV19 to TRBJ1-3, with D maybe TRBD1 (5 bases). Deletions cut 10 bases from V and 0 bases from J, with 13 bases between. The germline V gene encodes CDR1 LNHDA and CDR2 SQIVND (reference sequence). This CDR3 contains 14 residues. The CDR3 coding sequence is TGTGCCACCTGGGACGGGGGCTCTGGAAACACCATATATTTT. Encoded protein: CATWDGGSGNTIYF. The full variable domain, with the rest looked up from reference TRBV19 and TRBJ1-3, is DGGITQSPKYLFRKEGQNVTLSCEQNLNHDAMYWYRQDPGQGLRLIYYSQIVNDFQKGDIAEGYSVSREKKESFPLTVTSAQKNPTAFYLCATWDGGSGNTIYFGEGSWLTVV.

The rearrangement links TRBV5-6 to TRBJ1-2; the match to TRBD1 covers 7 bases. Germline V gene lookup returns CDR1 SGHDT and CDR2 YYEEEE. This CDR3 spans 13 amino acids. The V segment lost 0 bases and the J segment 7 bases; nucleotides outside the gene matches: 3. CDR3 sequence reads: CASSLEGASGYTF. The CDR3 DNA reads as TGTGCCAGCAGCTTGGAGGGGGCGAGTGGCTACACCTTC.

This clone has more than one count but fewer than ten. J is TRBJ1-6 and V is TRBV4-1, with 8 bases identical to TRBD1. Trimming at V came to 5 bases and at J to 7 bases, leaving 4 bases not matched to a gene. CDR1 is MGHRA, CDR2 YSYEKL, per germline. The CDR3 spans 14 residues. DNA of the CDR3: TGCGCCAGCAGCGGCGGACAGGGCAATTCACCCCTCCACTTT. Protein product: CASSGGQGNSPLHF.

This chain joins TRBV30 and TRBJ2-7; weak D call: TRBD2 (6 bases). Germline CDR1 and CDR2: GTSNPN and SVGIG (reference sequence). The CDR3 has 15 amino acids. The germline V and J ends were trimmed by 4 bases and 2 bases, with 18 bases remaining between them. CDR3 DNA sequence: TGTGCCTGGACCGAAAGTCCAGGGAGGACCTACGAGCAGTACTTC. This translates into CAWTESPGRTYEQYF.

V is TRBV28 and J is TRBJ2-7; TRBD1 matches 11 bases. The CDR3 covers 14 residues. J was trimmed by 3 bases and V by 7 bases; bases with no gene match: 5. Per the germline V gene, CDR1 is MDHEN and CDR2 is SYDVKM. CDR3 DNA: TGTGCCAGCACTCGGACAGGGGGCGTCTACGAGCAGTACTTC. Its protein is CASTRTGGVYEQYF.

This clone was found once. This chain uses TRBV5-4 with TRBJ2-2; D is ambiguous. This CDR3 spans 14 amino acids. Trimming stripped 3 bases from V and 0 bases from J, with 6 bases between. Germline CDR1 is SGHNT and CDR2 is YYREEE (reference sequence). The CDR3 loop is CASSYISNTGELFF. CDR3 DNA sequence: TGTGCCAGCAGCTACATCTCGAACACCGGGGAGCTGTTTTTT.

The CDR3 spells CASNRDRNSGANVLTF. CDR3 coding DNA: TGCGCCAGCAACCGGGACAGGAACTCTGGGGCCAACGTCCTGACTTTC. The gene calls are TRBV5-1 and TRBJ2-6; 8 nucleotides match TRBD1. The V gene's germline CDR1 is SGHRS and CDR2 YFSETQ. Trimming took 6 bases from V and 0 from J; bases not matched to a gene: 5. The CDR3 covers 16 residues.

This chain joins TRBV18 and TRBJ1-6; 9 bases match TRBD1. J lost 7 bases, V lost 6 bases, and 4 bases had no gene match. This CDR3 has 14 amino acids. Germline V gene data show CDR1 as KGHSH and CDR2 as LQKENI. The CDR3 protein is CASSPGQGNSPLHF. The CDR3 bases are TGTGCCAGCTCGCCGGGACAGGGCAATTCACCCCTCCACTTT.